These 13 T cell receptor beta chains share one sample of origin, sequenced in a study of blood T cells in healthy people across ages (dated by TCRdb to between 2014 and 2016). The protocol used for the library was 5' RACE. The listed sequencing device is Illumina HiSeq 2500. A second about 7 to 12 cycle PCR used a sample-barcoded 5' primer and a J-beta primer mix. Starting from the raw public reads, TCRdb applied fastp trimming at Q25, assembled clones with MiXCR and retained in-frame beta chains. Duplicate CDR3 protein sequences are folded into a single record with the most common DNA and genes. The sample table contains hundreds of thousands of distinct CDR3 sequences; only one count was recorded for about 42% of them. The top ten clones comprise roughly 18% of the sample. Sequenced sample: blood. These receptor sequences come from a man aged 60 to 75 in good health.

J is TRBJ2-7 and V is TRBV11-3, with TRBD2 matching 12 bases. The CDR3 is 15 residues long. The V gene's germline CDR1 is SGHNT and CDR2 YENEEA. V lost 0 bases to trimming and J lost 9 bases; unmatched junction nucleotides: 6. The CDR3 reads CASSLELAGGTSQYF. The CDR3 coding sequence is TGTGCCAGCAGCTTAGAACTAGCGGGGGGTACGTCGCAGTACTTC.

This clonotype was seen only once. At one boundary the junction diverges from the germline segment, which might be a read error. The chain couples TRBV20-1 to TRBJ1-2, with unresolved D. CDR1 is DFQATT, CDR2 SNEGSKA, per germline (reference sequence). This CDR3 is built from 12 residues. The chain's CDR3 is CSARGMNYGCTF. Here the CDR3 DNA reads TGCAGTGCTAGGGGTATGAACTATGGCTGCACCTTC.

A few counts support this clonotype. In DNA form, the CDR3 reads TGCAGTGCTAGCCCGGTGCGGGGCTACACCTTC. Translating it yields CSASPVRGYTF. V usage is TRBV20-1 and J usage is TRBJ1-2, with no clear D. Trimming pared 3 bases from V and 8 bases from J, leaving 10 bases between. The CDR3 covers 11 residues. Germline values: CDR1 DFQATT, CDR2 SNEGSKA (reference sequence).

This clonotype occurred a few times. The chain has TRBV10-3 and TRBJ1-2, with 7 bases that match TRBD1. J gave up 2 bases and V 3 bases, and 6 bases lay outside the gene matches. Germline V gives CDR1 ENHRY, CDR2 SYGVKD. CDR3 size: 15 residues. This chain's CDR3 is CAISDSSTGNYGYTF. In DNA form, the CDR3 reads TGTGCCATCAGTGATTCCTCGACAGGGAACTATGGCTACACCTTC.

This clonotype was seen only a few times. The chain carries TRBV20-1 and TRBJ1-2; 7 bases are shared with TRBD1. V was pared by 3 bases and J by 6 bases, with 10 bases of the junction left unmatched. CDR3 size: 14 residues. CDR1 and CDR2 from the germline V gene are DFQATT and SNEGSKA (reference sequence). The CDR3 loop reads CSASPADRDHGYTF. The CDR3 DNA reads TGCAGTGCTAGCCCTGCAGACAGGGACCATGGCTACACCTTC.

This rearrangement joins TRBV20-1 to TRBJ1-5, with 8 bases identical to TRBD1. The CDR3 has 14 residues. Germline CDR1 is DFQATT and CDR2 is SNEGSKA (reference sequence). Trimming cost V 6 bases and J 6 bases; bases outside gene matches: 10. CDR3 in amino acids: CSAIQGASSQPQHF. CDR3 bases: TGCAGTGCAATCCAGGGGGCCTCAAGTCAGCCCCAGCATTTT.

The chain combines TRBV29-1 with TRBJ1-1, with a weak D call TRBD1 (5 bases). Germline assignment: CDR1 SQVTM and CDR2 ANQGSEA. V was pared by 4 bases and J by 5 bases, with 17 bases between. The length of the CDR3 is 14 residues. The CDR3 loop reads CSVGLQGPGTEAFF. The CDR3 coding sequence is TGCAGCGTTGGCCTCCAGGGACCGGGGACTGAAGCTTTCTTT.

This clonotype appeared a few times. The rearrangement links TRBV7-2 to TRBJ1-1; D is undetermined. The CDR3 totals 14 residues. V was trimmed by 5 bases and J by 3 bases, leaving 13 bases between them. Germline V gene sequence: CDR1 SGHTA, CDR2 FQGNSA. The CDR3 DNA reads TGTGCCAGCAGCACCGCTACAGTGCACACTGAAGCTTTCTTT. Amino acid sequence: CASSTATVHTEAFF.

V and J are TRBV5-5 and TRBJ2-1, with a possible D match to TRBD2 (6 bases). V dropped 9 bases and J dropped 8 bases, with 18 bases sitting between them. The V gene's germline CDR1 is SGHKS and CDR2 YYEKEE (reference sequence). The CDR3 has 13 amino acids. The CDR3 region has the DNA TGTGCCACCCAAACCCGCGGGGTCGATGAGCAGTTCTTC. Protein sequence: CATQTRGVDEQFF.

The V and J genes are TRBV20-1 and TRBJ1-6; D is ambiguous. With 0 bases removed from V and 0 bases from J, the gap between germline ends came to 6 bases. CDR1 and CDR2 (germline): DFQATT, SNEGSKA (reference sequence). The CDR3 length is 15 residues. CDR3 protein: CSARERGSYNSPLHF. The CDR3, as DNA: TGCAGTGCTAGAGAGCGGGGCTCCTATAATTCACCCCTCCACTTT.

V is TRBV15 and J is TRBJ2-5; no firm D call. Germline CDR1 LNHNV, CDR2 YYDKDF (reference sequence). The CDR3 is 15 amino acids. The ends were cut back, 0 bases at V and 5 bases at J, with 13 bases in the middle. The CDR3 here is CATSRDDSFGETQYF. The CDR3 DNA follows: TGTGCCACCAGCAGAGATGACTCCTTTGGGGAGACCCAGTACTTC.

This clonotype was counted a few times. This chain links TRBV5-1 with TRBJ1-1, with no clear D. The germline gives CDR1 SGHRS, CDR2 YFSETQ. The V end was cut by 1 base, the J end by 1 base, with 8 bases between. The CDR3 runs to 14 residues. The CDR3 bases are TGCGCCAGCAGCTTGACCGCCGGGAACACTGAAGCTTTCTTT. The encoded protein is CASSLTAGNTEAFF.

The chain combines TRBV29-1 with TRBJ2-1, with 9 bases fitting TRBD1. The V gene's germline CDR1 is SQVTM and CDR2 ANQGSEA. The CDR3 consists of 14 residues. After removal of 5 bases from V and 5 bases from J, the junction contained 7 bases not matched to a gene. DNA of the CDR3: TGCAGCGTTCCTTGGACAGGGGAAGACAATGAGCAGTTCTTC. It translates to CSVPWTGEDNEQFF.